This is a list of T cell receptor beta chains from one sample in a study of cytomegalovirus exposure and HLA in healthy donors. Data came from immunoSEQ multiplex PCR; TCRdb stores just in-frame clones and leaves some out. The table includes about 170,000 clones, roughly 80% detected once. Sequencing was done on a sample of PBMCs. These receptors came from a female donor in good health and CMV-seronegative. Each CDR3 is given with its conserved first and last residue. Each record gives: clone size, V gene, CDR3 length, J gene, D gene, CDR3 protein, CDR3 DNA. The D gene is left open where the match is weak. Clone size is given for some rows only: seen once, a few or many times, or a class if the clone is expanded.

>.|TRBV6-6|16|TRBJ1-6|TRBD1
CASSNRQGDMNSPLHF
TGTGCCAGCAGTAACAGACAGGGGGACATGAATTCACCCCTCCACTTT
>.|TRBV9|14|TRBJ1-2|.
CASSVAGAGYGYTF
TGTGCCAGCAGCGTAGCCGGAGCGGGCTATGGCTACACCTTC
>.|TRBV27|13|TRBJ1-1|.
CASSFWLNTEAFF
TGTGCCAGCAGTTTTTGGCTGAACACTGAAGCTTTCTTT
>.|TRBV7-9|14|TRBJ1-4|TRBD1
CASSFGQGGEKLFF
TGTGCCAGCAGCTTCGGACAGGGGGGTGAAAAACTGTTTTTT
>once|TRBV27|17|TRBJ2-5|.
CASSPVWSKAGQETQYF
TGTGCCAGCAGTCCCGTCTGGTCCAAGGCGGGGCAAGAGACCCAGTACTTC
>.|TRBV28|18|TRBJ2-6|TRBD1
CASSDSGTALSAANVLTF
TGTGCCAGCAGTGACTCCGGGACAGCGTTGTCTGCGGCCAACGTCCTGACTTTC
>.|TRBV5-1|13|TRBJ2-1|TRBD2
CASRSGKENEQFF
TGCGCCAGCAGGAGCGGGAAGGAGAATGAGCAGTTCTTC
>.|TRBV7-9|13|TRBJ2-2|.
CASLHEYTGELFF
TGTGCCAGCCTTCATGAGTACACCGGGGAGCTGTTTTTT
>once|TRBV11-3|17|TRBJ1-3|.
CASSHPGGPPSGNTIYF
TGTGCCAGCAGCCACCCAGGAGGGCCTCCCTCTGGAAACACCATATATTTT
>.|TRBV7-9|11|TRBJ1-2|TRBD1
CASTPGGGYTF
TGTGCCAGCACCCCAGGGGGGGGCTACACCTTC
>.|TRBV5-8|15|TRBJ1-1|TRBD1
CASSLGGQGGSEAFF
TGTGCCAGCAGCTTGGGAGGTCAGGGGGGCTCTGAAGCTTTCTTT
>.|TRBV6-5|12|TRBJ2-7|.
CASSLQGYEQYF
TGTGCCAGCAGTTTACAGGGATACGAGCAGTACTTC
>few|TRBV5-1|13|TRBJ2-7|.
CASSWTVSYEQYF
TGCGCCAGCAGCTGGACAGTTTCCTACGAGCAGTACTTC
>.|TRBV5-1|16|TRBJ2-3|TRBD2
CASSLTSGGVSDTQYF
TGCGCCAGCAGCTTGACTAGCGGGGGGGTTTCAGATACGCAGTATTTT
>.|TRBV5-1|13|TRBJ2-1|.
CASSSQGNNEQFF
TGCGCCAGCAGCTCCCAGGGAAACAATGAGCAGTTCTTC
>.|TRBV6-4|14|TRBJ1-5|TRBD1
CASRGGQDHQPQHF
TGTGCCAGCAGGGGAGGACAGGATCATCAGCCCCAGCATTTT
>.|TRBV2|15|TRBJ1-4|.
CASRTRVTTGGKLFF
TGTGCCAGCAGGACAAGGGTAACTACCGGGGGAAAACTGTTTTTT
>.|TRBV6-1|16|TRBJ2-7|TRBD2
CASSEDSGLGPFEQYF
TGTGCCAGCAGTGAAGACAGCGGACTAGGGCCCTTCGAGCAGTACTTC
>few|TRBV5-1|14|TRBJ2-3|.
CASSLELSTDTQYF
TGCGCCAGCAGCTTGGAGCTCAGCACAGATACGCAGTATTTT
>.|TRBV5-4|15|TRBJ1-1|TRBD1
CASSGARQGNTEAFF
TGTGCCAGCAGCGGAGCCAGACAGGGAAACACTGAAGCTTTCTTT
>.|TRBV28|15|TRBJ1-6|TRBD1
CASQDRDRVNSPLHF
TGTGCCAGCCAAGACCGGGACAGGGTAAATTCACCCCTCCACTTT